The rows below give T cell receptor beta chains drawn from one sample of a study of blood T cells in healthy people across ages. TCRdb processed the 5' RACE reads anew with MiXCR; each CDR3 protein has one entry. The repertoire has some 1.5 million distinct CDR3 sequences, roughly two fifths of them found once; the top ten carry about 4%. Sequencing used blood. The receptor source for this set is a woman between 18 and 29 years old in good health. CDR3s include the opening cysteine and the closing phenylalanine or tryptophan. A D gene is named only where the DNA matches it firmly. Size is omitted from some rows. Given values are once, few, many or a class for expanded clones.

len: 16
j_gene: TRBJ2-7
v_gene: TRBV2
abundance: -
d_gene: -
CDR3nt: TGTGCCAGCAGTGGTGGTGGTTGGCAGATTCTGAACGAGCAGTACTTC
CDR3aa: CASSGGGWQILNEQYF

len: 12
j_gene: TRBJ1-2
v_gene: TRBV6-5
abundance: -
d_gene: -
CDR3nt: TGTGCCAGCAGTACTTTTCCCTATGGCTACACCTTC
CDR3aa: CASSTFPYGYTF

len: 16
j_gene: TRBJ2-1
v_gene: TRBV20-1
abundance: -
d_gene: TRBD2
CDR3nt: TGCAGTGCTAGAAGGGATAGCGGGAGTCTCTACAATGAGCAGTTCTTC
CDR3aa: CSARRDSGSLYNEQFF

len: 11
j_gene: TRBJ2-1
v_gene: TRBV29-1
abundance: few
d_gene: -
CDR3nt: TGCAGCGCATTACCCGACAATGAGCAGTTCTTC
CDR3aa: CSALPDNEQFF

len: 17
j_gene: TRBJ2-5
v_gene: TRBV7-9
abundance: -
d_gene: -
CDR3nt: TGTGCCAGCAGCTTAGGGTCAGTCCCGGTTGGGATGGAGACCCAGTACTTC
CDR3aa: CASSLGSVPVGMETQYF

len: 15
j_gene: TRBJ2-5
v_gene: TRBV10-3
abundance: few
d_gene: -
CDR3nt: TGTGCCATCAGGGCCAAAAGGGGGTTCGGAGAGACCCAGTACTTC
CDR3aa: CAIRAKRGFGETQYF

len: 17
j_gene: TRBJ2-7
v_gene: TRBV7-2
abundance: -
d_gene: TRBD2
CDR3nt: TGTGCCAGCAGCATCCGACTAGCGGGAGCCGGGTTTGTCGAGCAGTACTTC
CDR3aa: CASSIRLAGAGFVEQYF

len: 14
j_gene: TRBJ2-7
v_gene: TRBV7-2
abundance: -
d_gene: -
CDR3nt: TGTGCCAGCAGCTTAGAGCTTCTGACCTACGAGCAGTACTTC
CDR3aa: CASSLELLTYEQYF

len: 13
j_gene: TRBJ2-1
v_gene: TRBV27
abundance: -
d_gene: -
CDR3nt: TGTGCCAGCGGATCTGTTACCCCCAATGAGCAGTTCTTC
CDR3aa: CASGSVTPNEQFF

len: 13
j_gene: TRBJ2-3
v_gene: TRBV24-1
abundance: -
d_gene: -
CDR3nt: TGTGCCACCAGTGAGGACCTGGTGGATACGCAGTATTTT
CDR3aa: CATSEDLVDTQYF

len: 17
j_gene: TRBJ2-1
v_gene: TRBV6-2/TRBV6-3
abundance: few
d_gene: TRBD2
CDR3nt: TGTGCCAGCAGTTACGGTCTAGCGGGTTACTCCTACAATGAGCAGTTCTTC
CDR3aa: CASSYGLAGYSYNEQFF

len: 12
j_gene: TRBJ1-1
v_gene: TRBV30
abundance: -
d_gene: -
CDR3nt: TGTGCCTGGGGTGACGGGAACACTGAAGCTTTCTTT
CDR3aa: CAWGDGNTEAFF

len: 16
j_gene: TRBJ1-2
v_gene: TRBV3-1
abundance: few
d_gene: -
CDR3nt: TGTGCCAGCAGCCAAGATCTGGGGGCCGGGGACTATGGCTACACCTTC
CDR3aa: CASSQDLGAGDYGYTF

len: 13
j_gene: TRBJ2-7
v_gene: TRBV10-3
abundance: -
d_gene: TRBD2
CDR3nt: TGTGCCACCGGACTAGCGGGAGGCCACGAGCAGTACTTC
CDR3aa: CATGLAGGHEQYF

len: 14
j_gene: TRBJ2-7
v_gene: TRBV6-5
abundance: -
d_gene: TRBD2
CDR3nt: TGTGCCAGCAGAGTAGCGGGGGGCTCGGGAGAGCAGTACTTC
CDR3aa: CASRVAGGSGEQYF

len: 19
j_gene: TRBJ2-1
v_gene: TRBV11-2
abundance: few
d_gene: TRBD2
CDR3nt: TGTGCCAGCAGCCCTATGGGGAAAGCGACTAGCGGGATTCGCTATGAGCAGTTCTTC
CDR3aa: CASSPMGKATSGIRYEQFF

len: 15
j_gene: TRBJ2-5
v_gene: TRBV4-2
abundance: -
d_gene: -
CDR3nt: TGTGCCAGCAGCCAAGATGGGGGGATCGGAGAGACCCAGTACTTC
CDR3aa: CASSQDGGIGETQYF

len: 15
j_gene: TRBJ1-2
v_gene: TRBV29-1
abundance: many
d_gene: TRBD1
CDR3nt: TGCAGCGTTGAAACGGGACAGGGAGGTGGCTATGGCTACACCTTC
CDR3aa: CSVETGQGGGYGYTF

len: 15
j_gene: TRBJ1-2
v_gene: TRBV12-3/TRBV12-4
abundance: -
d_gene: -
CDR3nt: TGTGCCAGCAGTTTAGATGGGATTCCGGGGAATGGCTACACCTTC
CDR3aa: CASSLDGIPGNGYTF

len: 21
j_gene: TRBJ2-7
v_gene: TRBV12-3/TRBV12-4
abundance: few
d_gene: TRBD2
CDR3nt: TGTGCCAGCAGTCTAAGTAGACTCGGGACTAGCTTACGCGGGGTAACCTACGAGCAGTACTTC
CDR3aa: CASSLSRLGTSLRGVTYEQYF

len: 15
j_gene: TRBJ2-1
v_gene: TRBV5-1
abundance: once
d_gene: TRBD1
CDR3nt: TGCGCCAGCAGCTGCGGACAGGGTACTTTCGATGAGCAGTTCTTC
CDR3aa: CASSCGQGTFDEQFF

len: 21
j_gene: TRBJ2-3
v_gene: TRBV6-5
abundance: -
d_gene: TRBD2
CDR3nt: TGTGCCAGCAGTTACTCGACCGGGGGGAAGCCTAGCGGGGGTTCCACAGATACGCAGTATTTT
CDR3aa: CASSYSTGGKPSGGSTDTQYF

len: 15
j_gene: TRBJ2-3
v_gene: TRBV29-1
abundance: -
d_gene: TRBD2
CDR3nt: TGCAGCGTTGGGGGACTAGCGGGGCCCAGGGGGACGCAGTATTTT
CDR3aa: CSVGGLAGPRGTQYF

len: 14
j_gene: TRBJ2-7
v_gene: TRBV6-2/TRBV6-3
abundance: -
d_gene: -
CDR3nt: TGTGCCAGCAGTTTCCGACTAGTCTCCTACGAGCGGTACTTC
CDR3aa: CASSFRLVSYERYF

len: 14
j_gene: TRBJ2-7
v_gene: TRBV3-1
abundance: -
d_gene: -
CDR3nt: TGTGCCAGCAGCCATGGCGTGGTCCCCTACGAGCAGTACTTC
CDR3aa: CASSHGVVPYEQYF

len: 15
j_gene: TRBJ2-5
v_gene: TRBV2
abundance: -
d_gene: TRBD2
CDR3nt: TGTGCCAGCAGTGAAACGGGGGGAGGCCAAGAGACCCAGTACTTC
CDR3aa: CASSETGGGQETQYF

len: 10
j_gene: TRBJ2-1
v_gene: TRBV14
abundance: -
d_gene: -
CDR3nt: TGTGCCAGCAGAAGGCCTGAGCAGTTCTTC
CDR3aa: CASRRPEQFF

len: 14
j_gene: TRBJ1-1
v_gene: TRBV11-2
abundance: many
d_gene: -
CDR3nt: TGTGCCAGCAGCTCGACCTCGGGCATAGTGGAAGCTTTCTTT
CDR3aa: CASSSTSGIVEAFF

len: 14
j_gene: TRBJ1-2
v_gene: TRBV6-2/TRBV6-3
abundance: few
d_gene: -
CDR3nt: TGTGCCAGCAGGACTCGTAGGGGAAGCGACGGCTACACCTTC
CDR3aa: CASRTRRGSDGYTF

len: 14
j_gene: TRBJ2-5
v_gene: TRBV15
abundance: -
d_gene: -
CDR3nt: TGTGCCACCAGCAGAGAACCACAGTCCGTGGGGCAGTACTTC
CDR3aa: CATSREPQSVGQYF

len: 14
j_gene: TRBJ2-7
v_gene: TRBV5-1
abundance: -
d_gene: -
CDR3nt: TGCGCCAGCAGCAGAACTCAGGGGGGCTACGAGCAGTACTTC
CDR3aa: CASSRTQGGYEQYF

len: 14
j_gene: TRBJ2-1
v_gene: TRBV7-2
abundance: few
d_gene: TRBD2
CDR3nt: TGTGCCAGCAGCTCGGGACTAGGTTTCTGTGAGCAGTTCTTC
CDR3aa: CASSSGLGFCEQFF

len: 15
j_gene: TRBJ2-1
v_gene: TRBV11-2
abundance: -
d_gene: -
CDR3nt: TGTGCCAGCAGCCCCGTCGGGGGCGCGTACAATGAGCAGTTCTTC
CDR3aa: CASSPVGGAYNEQFF

len: 19
j_gene: TRBJ2-7
v_gene: TRBV4-3
abundance: -
d_gene: -
CDR3nt: TGCGCCAGCAGCCAAGATTTCAGGCCGGACTTGGGGGAACCCTACGAGCAGTACTTC
CDR3aa: CASSQDFRPDLGEPYEQYF

len: 17
j_gene: TRBJ2-3
v_gene: TRBV27
abundance: -
d_gene: TRBD2
CDR3nt: TGTGCCAGCAGTTCAAGACTAGCGGGGGGCGGCACAGATACGCAGTATTTT
CDR3aa: CASSSRLAGGGTDTQYF

len: 12
j_gene: TRBJ1-1
v_gene: TRBV29-1
abundance: few
d_gene: TRBD1
CDR3nt: TGCAGCGACGGACAGGCGGACACTGAAGCTTTCTTT
CDR3aa: CSDGQADTEAFF

len: 20
j_gene: TRBJ2-1
v_gene: TRBV15
abundance: -
d_gene: TRBD2
CDR3nt: TGTGCCACCAGCAGAGATAGGGGACTAGCGGGGGCCGCGTCCTACAATGAGCAGTTCTTC
CDR3aa: CATSRDRGLAGAASYNEQFF

len: 14
j_gene: TRBJ2-5
v_gene: TRBV5-1
abundance: -
d_gene: -
CDR3nt: TGCGCCAGCAGCTTCTTATCAGGACAAGAGACCCAGTACTTC
CDR3aa: CASSFLSGQETQYF

len: 12
j_gene: TRBJ2-3
v_gene: TRBV6-5
abundance: -
d_gene: -
CDR3nt: TGTGCCAGCAGCCTTCCACGGGGTACGCAGTATTTT
CDR3aa: CASSLPRGTQYF

len: 12
j_gene: TRBJ1-1
v_gene: TRBV20-1
abundance: -
d_gene: -
CDR3nt: TGCAGTGCTAGCCAGGAGAACACTGAAGCTTTCTTT
CDR3aa: CSASQENTEAFF

len: 15
j_gene: TRBJ2-3
v_gene: TRBV9
abundance: -
d_gene: -
CDR3nt: TGTGCCAGCAGTGTACTTGCGGTTAACACAGATACGCAGTATTTT
CDR3aa: CASSVLAVNTDTQYF

len: 15
j_gene: TRBJ2-7
v_gene: TRBV5-1
abundance: few
d_gene: -
CDR3nt: TGCGCCAGCAGCTTGGATTTGCGCCTCGGCTACGAGCAGTACTTC
CDR3aa: CASSLDLRLGYEQYF

len: 17
j_gene: TRBJ2-3
v_gene: TRBV7-9
abundance: few
d_gene: TRBD2
CDR3nt: TGTGCCAGCAGAACCGGACTAGCGGGACGAGGGACAGATACGCAGTATTTT
CDR3aa: CASRTGLAGRGTDTQYF

len: 21
j_gene: TRBJ2-7
v_gene: TRBV7-8
abundance: once
d_gene: TRBD1
CDR3nt: TGTGCCAGCAGCCCCCGTCCCAACAGGGGGGCTTACGCTTACCGGACCTACGAGCAGTACTTC
CDR3aa: CASSPRPNRGAYAYRTYEQYF

len: 16
j_gene: TRBJ2-7
v_gene: TRBV4-3
abundance: few
d_gene: -
CDR3nt: TGCGCCAGCAGCCAAGATTACATCCCGGAGGGGGGCGAGCAGTACTTC
CDR3aa: CASSQDYIPEGGEQYF

len: 12
j_gene: TRBJ1-2
v_gene: TRBV5-1
abundance: -
d_gene: -
CDR3nt: TGCGCCAGCAGAGGGGTCGGAGAGGACTACACCTTC
CDR3aa: CASRGVGEDYTF

len: 14
j_gene: TRBJ1-5
v_gene: TRBV27
abundance: -
d_gene: TRBD1
CDR3nt: TGTGCCAGCAGACAGGGGGCGATGAATCAGCCCCAGCATTTT
CDR3aa: CASRQGAMNQPQHF

len: 15
j_gene: TRBJ2-7
v_gene: TRBV9
abundance: -
d_gene: TRBD2
CDR3nt: TGTGCCAGCAGCGTAAGACTAGCGGGAGGCAATGAGCAGTACTTC
CDR3aa: CASSVRLAGGNEQYF

len: 18
j_gene: TRBJ2-7
v_gene: TRBV7-9
abundance: -
d_gene: TRBD2
CDR3nt: TGTGCCAGCAGCTTAGAGGGGCCTCGCAGCGGGGGGACCTACGAGCAGTACTTC
CDR3aa: CASSLEGPRSGGTYEQYF

len: 16
j_gene: TRBJ2-3
v_gene: TRBV6-1
abundance: -
d_gene: TRBD1
CDR3nt: TGTGCCAGCAGAAGGACAGGGGGCTATAGCACAGATACGCAGTATTTT
CDR3aa: CASRRTGGYSTDTQYF